The present T cell receptor beta chain was sequenced within a study of OX40 agonist ivuxolimab in advanced cancers. Describing the broader study: Ivuxolimab was an agonistic, fully human IgG2 monoclonal antibody directed against OX40 (CD134), a costimulatory receptor. Partial responses were achieved by three dose-escalation patients, of whom one had hepatocellular carcinoma and two had cutaneous melanoma. The paper covers the monotherapy dose-escalation part of the phase I ivuxolimab trial, which included N ≈ 50 patients. A male proportion of almost 85% and a mean age of approximately 61 years, ranging from about 23 to 90, were recorded for the dose-escalation cohort. Of the 50 or so patients in dose escalation, about 20 had hepatocellular carcinoma, some 15 had melanoma, 9 had renal cell carcinoma and 9 had head and neck cancer. Intravenous ivuxolimab was administered to patients every 2 weeks at six dose levels: 0.01, 0.1, 0.3, 1.5, 3 and 10 mg/kg. Prior anti-PD-1, anti-PD-L1 or anti-CTLA-4 therapy was permitted, and checkpoint inhibitors had been received by more than 35% of dose-escalation patients. The purpose of peripheral TCRbeta sequencing was to test whether ivuxolimab changed TCR sequence diversity and led to clonal T-cell expansion. Here is what the overall study found, with its caveats: The antigen specificity of the peripheral T cells that underwent clonal expansion was not determined. At doses of 0.1 to 3.0 mg/kg, clonal expansion of both CD4+ and CD8+ T cells in blood was seen between baseline and week 6. In the 0.1-3.0 mg/kg groups, partial responders were among the patients with the lowest normalized peripheral clonal expansion, particularly in CD8+ T cells. On average, CD8+ T cells showed more expanded clones than CD4+ T cells after ivuxolimab. Low levels of normalized T-cell clonal expansion were also seen in some nonresponding patients.

Genomic DNA was extracted from sorted cells for sequencing of the TCRbeta CDR3 region. TCRbeta CDR3 regions were sequenced using the immunoSEQ Assay. The table comes from immuneACCESS by way of TCRdb, which keeps in-frame sequences with V and J called. Part of the clones is missing from these tables; in studies checked, under half for an unresolved V gene and the rest for unknown reasons. The sample includes several thousand clones, with 86% observed a single time. Jointly, the top ten make up less than 2% of the sample. Patients with autoimmune disease history or receiving systemic immunosuppression were excluded from the trial. Peripheral blood for TCR sequencing was collected from all dose cohorts at baseline, on cycle 4 day 1, and on cycle 7 day 1. Samples came from an open-label, multicenter, first-in-human phase I dose-escalation trial of ivuxolimab. The trial enrolled adults with locally advanced or metastatic head and neck squamous cell, hepatocellular, melanoma or renal cell carcinoma. CD4+ and CD8+ T cells were sorted separately from peripheral blood before TCR sequencing.

Details on this clone: Its antigen remains unidentified. No much larger clone is present one base from it, and per-base qualities are unavailable.

For CDR1 and CDR2, the germline V gene lists MGHDK and SYGVNS. The V end gives up 10 bases and the J end 5 bases, leaving 6 bases in the junction not matched to a gene. The CDR3 sequence holds 12 residues, the cysteine and phenylalanine included. The CDR3 DNA has 36 bases and is translated from base 1. This clonotype originated in an adult with an advanced solid tumor such as melanoma, head and neck, liver or kidney cancer. The material sequenced was CD4+ or CD8+ T cells sorted from blood, taken in a trial of the OX40 agonist ivuxolimab. The chain is made from TRBV25-1 and TRBJ2-5, and 8 junctional nucleotides match TRBD1. The DNA sequence is as follows: TGTGCCACCAGACAGGGGCGGGAGACCCAGTACTTC. Translated, it gives CATRQGRETQYF. With the portions outside the CDR3 filled from the reference TRBV25-1 and TRBJ2-5 genes, the complete variable region becomes EADIYQTPRYLVIGTGKKITLECSQTMGHDKMYWYQQDPGMELHLIHYSYGVNSTEKGDLSSESTVSRIRTEHFPLTLESARPSHTSQYLCATRQGRETQYFGPGTRLLVL.